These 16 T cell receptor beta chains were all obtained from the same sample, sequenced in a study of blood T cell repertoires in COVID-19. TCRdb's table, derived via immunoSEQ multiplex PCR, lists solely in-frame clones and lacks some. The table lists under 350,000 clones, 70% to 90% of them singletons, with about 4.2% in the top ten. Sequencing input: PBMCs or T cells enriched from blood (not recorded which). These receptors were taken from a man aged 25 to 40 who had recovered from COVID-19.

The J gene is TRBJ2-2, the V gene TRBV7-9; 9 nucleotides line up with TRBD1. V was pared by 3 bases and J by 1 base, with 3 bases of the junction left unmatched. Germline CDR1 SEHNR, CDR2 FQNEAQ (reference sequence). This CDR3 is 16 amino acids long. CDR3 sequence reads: CASSFRDRENTGELFF. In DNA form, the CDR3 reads TGTGCCAGCAGCTTCCGGGACAGGGAGAACACCGGGGAGCTGTTTTTT. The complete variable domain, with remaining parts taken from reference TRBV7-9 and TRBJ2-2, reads DTGVSQNPRHKITKRGQNVTFRCDPISEHNRLYWYRQTLGQGPEFLTYFQNEAQLEKSRLLSDRFSAERPKGSFSTLEIQRTEQGDSAMYLCASSFRDRENTGELFFGEGSRLTVL.

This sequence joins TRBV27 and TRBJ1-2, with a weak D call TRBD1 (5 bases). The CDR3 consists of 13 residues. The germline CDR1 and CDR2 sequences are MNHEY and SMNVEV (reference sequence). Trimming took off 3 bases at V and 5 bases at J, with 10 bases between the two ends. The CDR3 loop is CASSFPGGYGYTF. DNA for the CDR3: TGTGCCAGCAGTTTTCCGGGGGGGTATGGCTACACCTTC.

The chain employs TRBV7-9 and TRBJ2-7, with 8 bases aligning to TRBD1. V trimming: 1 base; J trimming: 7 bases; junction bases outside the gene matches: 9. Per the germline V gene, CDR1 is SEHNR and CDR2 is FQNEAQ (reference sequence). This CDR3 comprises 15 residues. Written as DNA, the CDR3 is TGTGCCAGCAGCTTAGGGACAGGGAAAATGTGGGAGCAGTACTTC. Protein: CASSLGTGKMWEQYF. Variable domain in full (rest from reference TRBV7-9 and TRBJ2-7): DTGVSQNPRHKITKRGQNVTFRCDPISEHNRLYWYRQTLGQGPEFLTYFQNEAQLEKSRLLSDRFSAERPKGSFSTLEIQRTEQGDSAMYLCASSLGTGKMWEQYFGPGTRLTVT.

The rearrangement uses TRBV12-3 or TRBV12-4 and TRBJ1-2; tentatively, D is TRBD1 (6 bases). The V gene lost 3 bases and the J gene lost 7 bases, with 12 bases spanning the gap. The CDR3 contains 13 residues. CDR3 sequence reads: CASSLGAPAGYTF. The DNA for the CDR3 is TGTGCCAGCAGTTTGGGGGCACCGGCTGGCTACACCTTC.

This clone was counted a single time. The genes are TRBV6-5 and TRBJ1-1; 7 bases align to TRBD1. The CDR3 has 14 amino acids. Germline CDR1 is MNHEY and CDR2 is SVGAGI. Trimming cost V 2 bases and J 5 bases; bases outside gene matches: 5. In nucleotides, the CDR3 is TGTGCCAGCAGTTACACCACAGGGGATACTGAAGCTTTCTTT. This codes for CASSYTTGDTEAFF.

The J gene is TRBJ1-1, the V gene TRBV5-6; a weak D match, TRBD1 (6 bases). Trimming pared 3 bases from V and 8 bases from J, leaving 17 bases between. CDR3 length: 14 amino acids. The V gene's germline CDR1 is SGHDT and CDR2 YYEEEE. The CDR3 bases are TGTGCCAGCAGCTCCACAGGGTTTGGGAGCGAAGCTTTCTTT. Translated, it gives CASSSTGFGSEAFF.

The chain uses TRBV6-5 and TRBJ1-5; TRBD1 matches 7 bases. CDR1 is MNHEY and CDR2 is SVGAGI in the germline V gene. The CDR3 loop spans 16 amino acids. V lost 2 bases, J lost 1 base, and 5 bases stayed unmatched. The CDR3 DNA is TGTGCCAGCAGTTACAAATACAGGGGAAGCAATCAGCCCCAGCATTTT. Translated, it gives CASSYKYRGSNQPQHF.

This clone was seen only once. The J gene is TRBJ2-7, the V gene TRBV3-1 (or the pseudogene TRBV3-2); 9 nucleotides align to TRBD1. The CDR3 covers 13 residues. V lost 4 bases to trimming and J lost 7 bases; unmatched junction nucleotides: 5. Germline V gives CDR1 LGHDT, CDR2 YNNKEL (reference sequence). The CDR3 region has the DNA TGTGCCAGCAGCCCTACAGGGGGCCGAGAGCAGTACTTC. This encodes CASSPTGGREQYF.

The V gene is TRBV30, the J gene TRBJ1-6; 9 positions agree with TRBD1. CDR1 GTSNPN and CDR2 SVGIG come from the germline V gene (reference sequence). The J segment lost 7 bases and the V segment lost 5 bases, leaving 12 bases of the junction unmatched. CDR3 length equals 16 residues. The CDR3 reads CAWEGQGTLGNSPLHF. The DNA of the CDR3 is TGTGCCTGGGAAGGACAGGGGACTTTGGGGAATTCACCCCTCCACTTT.

CDR3 sequence: CASSAGYSNQPQHF. The CDR3 nucleotides are TGTGCCAGCAGTGCAGGCTATAGCAATCAGCCCCAGCATTTT. The rearrangement joins TRBV2 to TRBJ1-5; D unclear. Trimming stripped 4 bases from V and 0 bases from J, with 7 bases between. This CDR3 is 14 amino acids long. From germline, CDR1 is SNHLY and CDR2 FYNNEI.

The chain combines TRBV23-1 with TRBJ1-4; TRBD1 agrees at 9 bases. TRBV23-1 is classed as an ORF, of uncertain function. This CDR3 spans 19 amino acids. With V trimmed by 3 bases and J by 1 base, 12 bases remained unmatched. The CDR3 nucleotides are TGCGCCAGCAGTCACCCGGGGGGGTACAGGGGGCAAACTAATGAAAAACTGTTTTTT. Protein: CASSHPGGYRGQTNEKLFF.

Written as DNA, the CDR3 is TGTGCCAGCAGCCCAGGGACCCCGGGGGGGAATGAGCAGTTCTTC. This encodes CASSPGTPGGNEQFF. The J gene is TRBJ2-1, the V gene TRBV11-3; 8 bases are shared with TRBD2. This CDR3 is built from 15 residues. Losses at the gene ends were 5 bases for V and 7 bases for J; bases not matched to a gene: 10. Per germline, CDR1 SGHNT and CDR2 YENEEA.

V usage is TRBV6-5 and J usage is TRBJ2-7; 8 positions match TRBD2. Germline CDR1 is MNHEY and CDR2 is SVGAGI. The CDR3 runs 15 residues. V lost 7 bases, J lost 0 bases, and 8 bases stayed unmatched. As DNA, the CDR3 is TGTGCCAGCACCACACTAGCGGCTAGCTCCTACGAGCAGTACTTC. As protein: CASTTLAASSYEQYF.

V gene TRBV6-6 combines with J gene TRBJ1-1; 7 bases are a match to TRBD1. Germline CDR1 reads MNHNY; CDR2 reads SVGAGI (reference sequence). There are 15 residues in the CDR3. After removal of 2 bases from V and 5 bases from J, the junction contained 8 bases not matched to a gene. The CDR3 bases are TGTGCCAGCAGTTACCCGGGGACAGAAAAGACTGAAGCTTTCTTT. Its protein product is CASSYPGTEKTEAFF.

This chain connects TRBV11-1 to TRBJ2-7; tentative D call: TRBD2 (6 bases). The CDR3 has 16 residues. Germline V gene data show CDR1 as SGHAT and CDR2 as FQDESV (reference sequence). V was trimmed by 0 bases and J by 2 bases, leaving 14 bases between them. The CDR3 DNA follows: TGTGCCAGCAGCTTAGCGTGGGGGGAGTCTGCCTACGAGCAGTACTTC. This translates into CASSLAWGESAYEQYF.

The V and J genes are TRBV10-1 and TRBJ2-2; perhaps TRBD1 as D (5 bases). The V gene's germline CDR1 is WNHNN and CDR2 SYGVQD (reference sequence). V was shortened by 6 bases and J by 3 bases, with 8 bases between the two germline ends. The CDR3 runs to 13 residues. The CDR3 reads CASRMGHTGELFF. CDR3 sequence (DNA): TGCGCCAGCAGGATGGGGCACACCGGGGAGCTGTTTTTT.